Listed below are T cell receptor beta chains from one sample, sequenced in a study of graft-versus-host responses after intestinal transplantation. Only in-frame clones appear in the TCRdb table, and some are missing; sequencing was by immunoSEQ multiplex PCR. The table shows under 40,000 clones, with about 94% occurring only once. The input for sequencing was PBMCs, taken 16 days after intestinal transplant. Receptors were obtained from a human patient who received an intestinal transplant, so some T cells may come from the graft donor. Each CDR3 is given with its conserved first and last residue. Each record gives: CDR3 protein, CDR3 DNA, V gene, clone size, J gene, D gene. The D gene is left open where the match is weak. Only some rows state a clone size, as once, few, many or a class for expanded clones.

CDR3: CASSDSSGSYNEQFF; DNA: TGTGCCAGCAGTGACTCGAGCGGCTCCTACAATGAGCAGTTCTTC; V: TRBV6-4; size: -; J: TRBJ2-1; D: -
CDR3: CASSPWGSSYEQYF; DNA: TGTGCCAGCAGCCCCTGGGGGTCTAGCTACGAGCAGTACTTC; V: TRBV5-4; size: few; J: TRBJ2-7; D: -
CDR3: CASNRRGETQYF; DNA: TGTGCCAGCAACAGGCGCGGCGAGACCCAGTACTTC; V: TRBV2; size: -; J: TRBJ2-5; D: -
CDR3: CASSLGGNYEQYF; DNA: TGTGCCAGCAGTTTAGGCGGGAACTACGAGCAGTACTTC; V: TRBV27; size: -; J: TRBJ2-7; D: -
CDR3: CASSQVGADHKAFF; DNA: TGCGCCAGCAGCCAAGTTGGTGCCGACCATAAAGCTTTCTTT; V: TRBV4-3; size: -; J: TRBJ1-1; D: -
CDR3: CASSLRRLSYEQYF; DNA: TGTGCCAGCAGCCTAAGACGACTCTCCTACGAGCAGTACTTC; V: TRBV28; size: -; J: TRBJ2-7; D: -
CDR3: CASSRGGTSYEQYF; DNA: TGCGCCAGCAGCCGCGGCGGGACTAGCTACGAGCAGTACTTC; V: TRBV4-1; size: once; J: TRBJ2-7; D: TRBD2
CDR3: CASKIRTSGSTDTQYF; DNA: TGTGCCAGCAAAATTAGGACTAGCGGTAGCACAGATACGCAGTATTTT; V: TRBV13; size: once; J: TRBJ2-3; D: TRBD2
CDR3: CASSSSGDYGYTF; DNA: TGTGCCAGCAGCTCCTCGGGGGACTATGGCTACACCTTC; V: TRBV7-9; size: -; J: TRBJ1-2; D: -
CDR3: CASSLEGDRNQPQHF; DNA: TGCGCCAGCAGCTTGGAAGGGGACCGCAATCAGCCCCAGCATTTT; V: TRBV5-1; size: -; J: TRBJ1-5; D: -
CDR3: CASSLESSSIRQETQYF; DNA: TGTGCCAGCAGCTTAGAGTCAAGCTCTATACGACAAGAGACCCAGTACTTC; V: TRBV11-2; size: -; J: TRBJ2-5; D: -
CDR3: CASSVGPDYEQYF; DNA: TGTGCCAGCAGCGTAGGTCCTGACTACGAGCAGTACTTC; V: TRBV9; size: -; J: TRBJ2-7; D: -
CDR3: CASSLLQGRNIQYF; DNA: TGTGCCAGTAGCCTTTTACAGGGGAGAAACATTCAGTACTTC; V: TRBV19; size: -; J: TRBJ2-4; D: TRBD1
CDR3: CASSHDLAGGSPLHF; DNA: TGCGCCAGCAGCCACGACTTAGCCGGGGGGTCACCCCTCCATTTT; V: TRBV4-1; size: once; J: TRBJ1-6; D: -
CDR3: CASSLGGARYEQYF; DNA: TGTGCCAGCAGTTTAGGGGGGGCTCGCTACGAGCAGTACTTC; V: TRBV27; size: -; J: TRBJ2-7; D: -
CDR3: CASSQDFSYNEQFF; DNA: TGTGCCAGCAGCCAAGATTTCTCGTACAATGAGCAGTTCTTC; V: TRBV14; size: -; J: TRBJ2-1; D: -
CDR3: CASSLWGLNTEAFF; DNA: TGTGCCAGCAGTTTATGGGGGCTGAACACTGAAGCTTTCTTT; V: TRBV27; size: -; J: TRBJ1-1; D: -
CDR3: CASSLAAGGGNEQFF; DNA: TGTGCCAGCAGCTTAGCGGCGGGAGGGGGCAATGAGCAGTTCTTC; V: TRBV7-8; size: -; J: TRBJ2-1; D: TRBD2
CDR3: CASSLKNVLERANEQFF; DNA: TGTGCCAGCAGCTTAAAGAATGTCCTAGAGAGGGCCAATGAGCAGTTCTTC; V: TRBV11-2; size: -; J: TRBJ2-1; D: -
CDR3: CASSECVGRPDNEQFF; DNA: TGCGCCAGCAGTGAGTGTGTCGGGAGGCCAGACAATGAGCAGTTCTTC; V: TRBV10-1; size: -; J: TRBJ2-1; D: TRBD2
CDR3: CSAAGTASYEQYF; DNA: TGCAGCGCCGCCGGGACAGCCTCCTACGAGCAGTACTTC; V: TRBV29-1; size: -; J: TRBJ2-7; D: TRBD1
CDR3: CASSGTNSYEQYF; DNA: TGTGCCAGTAGTGGGACTAACTCCTACGAGCAGTACTTC; V: TRBV19; size: -; J: TRBJ2-7; D: TRBD2
CDR3: CASTTTGELFF; DNA: TGTGCCAGCACCACTACCGGGGAGCTGTTTTTT; V: TRBV28; size: -; J: TRBJ2-2; D: -
CDR3: CATRLAGDAGEQFF; DNA: TGCGCCACCCGACTAGCGGGAGACGCAGGTGAGCAGTTCTTC; V: TRBV10-2; size: -; J: TRBJ2-1; D: TRBD2
CDR3: CASSFTSGRALSDIQYF; DNA: TGTGCCAGCAGCTTTACTAGCGGGAGGGCCTTATCGGACATTCAGTACTTC; V: TRBV11-2; size: -; J: TRBJ2-4; D: TRBD2
CDR3: CASSYPLGGRGSEQFF; DNA: TGTGCCAGCAGCTACCCCCTCGGGGGGAGGGGAAGTGAGCAGTTCTTC; V: TRBV7-9; size: -; J: TRBJ2-1; D: TRBD2
CDR3: CASRDLTGGVYGYTF; DNA: TGTGCCAGCAGAGATCTAACAGGGGGCGTTTATGGCTACACCTTC; V: TRBV6-6; size: once; J: TRBJ1-2; D: TRBD1
CDR3: CASSEFRDRIRDNYGYTF; DNA: TGTGCCAGCAGCGAATTCCGGGACAGGATTCGAGATAACTATGGCTACACCTTC; V: TRBV6-1; size: -; J: TRBJ1-2; D: TRBD1
CDR3: CASSVPSGRRLSGNADTQYF; DNA: TGTGCCAGCAGCGTCCCATCAGGGCGGCGGCTTAGCGGGAACGCAGATACGCAGTATTTT; V: TRBV9; size: -; J: TRBJ2-3; D: TRBD2
CDR3: CASSVSGLHNNEQFF; DNA: TGTGCCAGCAGCGTAAGTGGTCTTCACAACAATGAGCAGTTCTTC; V: TRBV9; size: -; J: TRBJ2-1; D: -
CDR3: CAWSGGQGSEQYF; DNA: TGTGCCTGGAGTGGCGGACAGGGCTCCGAGCAGTACTTC; V: TRBV30; size: -; J: TRBJ2-7; D: TRBD1
CDR3: CASSLAPAGGPYEQYF; DNA: TGTGCCAGCAGCTTAGCCCCGGCGGGCGGGCCCTACGAGCAGTACTTC; V: TRBV7-2; size: -; J: TRBJ2-7; D: -
CDR3: CASSEAIGQAHEQYF; DNA: TGTGCCAGCAGTGAAGCGATCGGACAGGCCCACGAGCAGTACTTC; V: TRBV6-1; size: -; J: TRBJ2-7; D: TRBD1
CDR3: CASSLEGQGPYEQYF; DNA: TGCGCCAGCAGCTTGGAGGGACAGGGTCCCTACGAGCAGTACTTC; V: TRBV5-1; size: few; J: TRBJ2-7; D: TRBD1
CDR3: CASSLRGWTETRDSNQPQHF; DNA: TGTGCCAGCTCACTTCGGGGATGGACCGAGACAAGGGATAGCAATCAGCCCCAGCATTTT; V: TRBV18; size: -; J: TRBJ1-5; D: -
CDR3: CASSDGGQFYNEQFF; DNA: TGCGCCAGCAGTGACGGAGGACAGTTTTACAATGAGCAGTTCTTC; V: TRBV10-1; size: -; J: TRBJ2-1; D: -
CDR3: CASSLNTGELFF; DNA: TGTGCCAGCAGCTTGAACACCGGGGAGCTGTTTTTT; V: TRBV5-6; size: once; J: TRBJ2-2; D: -
CDR3: CASSPRTSHKGAYEQYF; DNA: TGTGCCAGCTCACCACGTACTAGTCATAAAGGAGCCTACGAGCAGTACTTC; V: TRBV18; size: -; J: TRBJ2-7; D: -
CDR3: CASGLRQGVNEQYF; DNA: TGTGCCAGCGGACTCCGGCAGGGGGTCAACGAGCAGTACTTC; V: TRBV28; size: -; J: TRBJ2-7; D: TRBD1
CDR3: CASSPTSAQVKSYEQYF; DNA: TGTGCCAGCAGTCCAACTAGCGCTCAAGTGAAATCCTACGAGCAGTACTTC; V: TRBV7-9; size: -; J: TRBJ2-7; D: TRBD2
CDR3: CAIRQNRTYNEQFF; DNA: TGTGCCATAAGACAGAACCGAACCTACAATGAGCAGTTCTTC; V: TRBV10-3; size: -; J: TRBJ2-1; D: -
CDR3: CAISERLAMRTYNEQFF; DNA: TGTGCCATCAGTGAGCGGTTAGCCATGAGGACCTACAATGAGCAGTTCTTC; V: TRBV10-3; size: -; J: TRBJ2-1; D: -